Each of the 7 T cell receptor beta chains below was sequenced from the same sample in a study of blood T cells in healthy people across ages. The second PCR ran about 6 to 11 cycles with a sample-barcoded 5' primer and J-beta primers. Each CDR3 protein gets one entry after TCRdb re-called the 5' RACE reads with MiXCR. The sample has fewer than 700,000 distinct CDR3 sequences, around 41% seen once; the top ten hold about 30%. Sample: blood. These receptors all stem from a man older than 75 in good health.

This clonotype was seen a few times. The chain employs TRBV9 and TRBJ2-2, with 7 bases matching TRBD1. After removal of 0 bases from V and 3 bases from J, the junction contained 5 bases not matched to a gene. Germline V gene sequence: CDR1 SGDLS, CDR2 YYNGEE. The CDR3 totals 16 residues. CDR3 DNA sequence: TGTGCCAGCAGCGTAGCCGAGGGGGCATACACCGGGGAGCTGTTTTTT. This codes for CASSVAEGAYTGELFF.

CDR3 nucleotide sequence: TGCGCCAGCAGCTTGGTGGGACAGGCCAACAATGAGCAGTTCTTC. This codes for CASSLVGQANNEQFF. The chain links TRBV5-1 to TRBJ2-1, with 8 nucleotides matching TRBD1. CDR3 length equals 15 residues. The trim removed 0 bases at V and 5 bases at J, leaving 4 bases unmatched. Germline CDR1 SGHRS, CDR2 YFSETQ.

With respect to this clonotype: This may be a read error: a much more frequent sequence differs by one nucleotide. The chain joins TRBV7-2 to TRBJ2-7, with 9 bases that match TRBD2. The CDR3 is made up of 17 amino acids. Losses at the gene ends were 5 bases for V and 3 bases for J; bases not matched to a gene: 14. CDR1 is SGHTA and CDR2 is FQGNSA in the germline V gene. In nucleotides, the CDR3 is TGTGCCAGCAGCCCTGTCCGGGGAGCGGGAGGATTCTACGAGCAGTACTTC. It codes for CASSPVRGAGGFYEQYF.

This chain connects TRBV2 to TRBJ2-7; TRBD1 is a possible D gene (6 bases). CDR3 length: 17 amino acids. In germline, CDR1 is SNHLY, CDR2 FYNNEI. The ends were cut back, 0 bases at V and 3 bases at J, with 18 bases in the middle. The CDR3 here is CASSEAGPRGRLYEQYF. The CDR3 DNA reads as TGTGCCAGCAGTGAAGCGGGCCCCAGGGGTCGACTCTACGAGCAGTACTTC.

The rearrangement uses TRBV29-1 and TRBJ2-1; D not resolved. V lost 6 bases and J lost 5, with 8 bases in between. This CDR3 has 11 residues. The germline gives CDR1 SQVTM, CDR2 ANQGSEA. The CDR3 DNA is TGCAGCGTCTCCCGGGACAATGAGCAGTTCTTC. It encodes CSVSRDNEQFF.

This clonotype was seen more than once but under ten times. This chain joins TRBV4-1 and TRBJ2-7; D is ambiguous. The V gene lost 0 bases and the J gene lost 0 bases, with 12 bases spanning the gap. Germline loops: CDR1 MGHRA, CDR2 YSYEKL. The CDR3 is 16 residues long. CDR3 bases: TGCGCCAGCAGCCAAGAACTAACCAGGAGCTCCTACGAGCAGTACTTC. Translation: CASSQELTRSSYEQYF.

The chain is built from TRBV6-1 and TRBJ1-2; TRBD1 matches 7 bases. CDR1 MNHNS and CDR2 SASEGT come from the germline V gene. V shed 4 bases and J 7 bases; nucleotides not matched to a gene: 12. CDR3 length equals 15 residues. The DNA for the CDR3 is TGTGCCAGCAGTGGAGCGCTTCAGGGGGTTGGTGGCTACACCTTC. Protein: CASSGALQGVGGYTF.